Sequencing of this T cell receptor (beta chain) was carried out in a study of blood T cell repertoires in COVID-19. The table came from immunoSEQ multiplex PCR; TCRdb's copy has only in-frame clones and leaves some out. The sample lists about 120,000 clones; 76% were seen once. V was shortened by 4 bases and J by 2 bases, with 12 bases between the two germline ends. The V gene's germline CDR1 is SGHKS and CDR2 YYEKEE (reference sequence). The CDR3 has 15 residues. Input material: peripheral blood. V usage is TRBV5-5 and J usage is TRBJ2-2, with D maybe TRBD2 (6 bases). This TCR was sampled from an elderly woman with acute or convalescent COVID-19. The CDR3 DNA sequence: TGTGCCAGCAGCGCCACTAGCTTTAACACCGGGGAGCTGTTTTTT. Protein: CASSATSFNTGELFF.